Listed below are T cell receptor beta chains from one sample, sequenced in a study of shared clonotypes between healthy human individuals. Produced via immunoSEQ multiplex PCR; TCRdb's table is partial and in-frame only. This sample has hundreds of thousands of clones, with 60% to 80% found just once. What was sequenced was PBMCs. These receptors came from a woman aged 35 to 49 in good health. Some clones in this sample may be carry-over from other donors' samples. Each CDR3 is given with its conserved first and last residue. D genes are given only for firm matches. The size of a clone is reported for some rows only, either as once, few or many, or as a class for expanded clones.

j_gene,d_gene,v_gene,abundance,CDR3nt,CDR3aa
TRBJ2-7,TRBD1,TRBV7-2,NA,TGTGCCAGCAGCCGGGACAGGGACTCCTACGAGCAGTACTTC,CASSRDRDSYEQYF
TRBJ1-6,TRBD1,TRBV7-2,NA,TGTGCCAGCAACAAACGGGACAGTAATTCACCCCTCCACTTT,CASNKRDSNSPLHF
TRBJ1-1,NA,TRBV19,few,TGTGCCAGTAGTATAGAATACGAGATCACTGAAGCTTTCTTT,CASSIEYEITEAFF
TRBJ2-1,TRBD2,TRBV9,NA,TGTGCCAGCAGTAGAACCAGCGGGAGGGCGTACAATGAGCAGTTCTTC,CASSRTSGRAYNEQFF
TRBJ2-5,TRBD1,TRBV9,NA,TGTGCCAGCAGCGTAGTCGAGGGGGCGATTGAGACCCAGTACTTC,CASSVVEGAIETQYF
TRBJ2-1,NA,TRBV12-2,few,TGTGCAAGTCGCCAGGGGATTTGTGTTGAGCAGTTCTTC,CASRQGICVEQFF
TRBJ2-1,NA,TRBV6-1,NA,TGTGCCAGCAGTGAATCGGACGGCCCACCCTACAATGAGCAGTTCTTC,CASSESDGPPYNEQFF
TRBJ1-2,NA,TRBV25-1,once,TGTGCCAGCAGTGCCCCAGGGGAGGTCTATGGCTACACCTTC,CASSAPGEVYGYTF
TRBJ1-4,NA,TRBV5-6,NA,TGTGCCAGCAGCTTAGGGCAGGTGGAGGAAAAACTGTTTTTT,CASSLGQVEEKLFF
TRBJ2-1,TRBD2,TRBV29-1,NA,TGCAGCGAGGAACTAGCGGGCGGCGTTTGGGCTTACAATGAGCAGTTCTTC,CSEELAGGVWAYNEQFF
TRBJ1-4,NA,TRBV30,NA,TGTGCCTGGAGTGTACGGGGGGTAGGGCGGGTGGAACTGTTTTTT,CAWSVRGVGRVELFF
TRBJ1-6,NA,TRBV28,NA,TGTGCCAGCAGTTTAGGGCAGGACGGTTCACCCCTCCACTTT,CASSLGQDGSPLHF
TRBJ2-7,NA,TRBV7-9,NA,TGTGCCAGCAGAAGGATTCCGTCGGGCTACGAGCAGTACTTC,CASRRIPSGYEQYF
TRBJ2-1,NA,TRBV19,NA,TGTGCCAGTAGAGGTTCGCGGGACCCGACTAGGAATGAGCAGTTCTTC,CASRGSRDPTRNEQFF
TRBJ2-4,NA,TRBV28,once,TGTGCCAGCAGTTTAAGGGCTGGGGGTCCCAAAAACATTCAGTACTTC,CASSLRAGGPKNIQYF
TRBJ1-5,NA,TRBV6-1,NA,TGTGCCAGCAGTGAATTGATCGCGTGGGGTCAGCCCCAGCATTTT,CASSELIAWGQPQHF
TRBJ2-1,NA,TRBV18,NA,TGTGCCAGCTCACACGACCCCAACTCAGGCAATGAGCAGTTCTTC,CASSHDPNSGNEQFF
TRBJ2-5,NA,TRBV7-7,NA,TGTGCTAGCAGCTCAACCATTCAAGAGACCCAGTACTTC,CASSSTIQETQYF
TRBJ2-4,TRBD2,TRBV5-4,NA,TGTGCCAGCAGCGCCTACGGGGGGGACATTCAGTACTTC,CASSAYGGDIQYF
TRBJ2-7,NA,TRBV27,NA,TGTGCCAGCAGTTTATCCTGGACGGAAAGCTACGAGCAGTACTTC,CASSLSWTESYEQYF
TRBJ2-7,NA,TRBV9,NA,TGTGCCAGCAGCGTAGATAACAGGGTCTACGAGCAGTACTTC,CASSVDNRVYEQYF
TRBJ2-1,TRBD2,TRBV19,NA,TGTGCCAGTAGTACGCGACCGGGACTAGCGACCTACAATGAGCAGTTCTTC,CASSTRPGLATYNEQFF
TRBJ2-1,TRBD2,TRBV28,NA,TGTGCCAGCAGTGCCGGGACTAGCGGGAGCGATGAGCAGTTCTTC,CASSAGTSGSDEQFF
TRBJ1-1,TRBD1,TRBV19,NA,TGTGCCAGTAGCCAACCGGGACAGTCTAACACTGAAGCTTTCTTT,CASSQPGQSNTEAFF
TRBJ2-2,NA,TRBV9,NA,TGTGCCAGCAGCGTCACAGAGACTAGTGGGAACACCGGGGAGCTGTTTTTT,CASSVTETSGNTGELFF
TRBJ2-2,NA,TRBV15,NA,TGTGCCACCAGCAGAAAAAGTGGGGAGCTGTTTTTT,CATSRKSGELFF
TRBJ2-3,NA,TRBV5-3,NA,TGTGCCAGAAGCTTGGTCAGGGAGAGCACAGATACGCAGTATTTT,CARSLVRESTDTQYF
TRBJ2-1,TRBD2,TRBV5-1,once,TGCGCCAGCAGCCTTAGCGGGAGAACGAATGAGCAGTTCTTC,CASSLSGRTNEQFF
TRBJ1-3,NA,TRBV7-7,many,TGTGCTAGCAGCTTAAGTATGAGCTCTGGAAACACCATATATTTT,CASSLSMSSGNTIYF
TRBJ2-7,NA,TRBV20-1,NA,TGCAGTGCGGTCGGGAACGAGCAGTACTTC,CSAVGNEQYF
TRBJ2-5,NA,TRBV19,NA,TGTGCCAGTAGTCCTGGGGGAGCGAACCGGGAGACCCAGTACTTC,CASSPGGANRETQYF
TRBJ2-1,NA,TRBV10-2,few,TGCGCCAGCAAGTTAGTGGACCCCTCCTACAATGAGCAGTTCTTC,CASKLVDPSYNEQFF
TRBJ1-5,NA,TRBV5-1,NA,TGCGCCAGCAGCGCAGGGGATTGGGGTCAGCCCCAGCATTTT,CASSAGDWGQPQHF
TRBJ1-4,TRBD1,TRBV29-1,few,TGCAGCGCTGTCCGCGGGACAGGGAACGAAAAACTGTTTTTT,CSAVRGTGNEKLFF
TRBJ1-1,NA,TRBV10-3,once,TGTGCCACGGGCGGGGATCTAGGAGCTTTCTTT,CATGGDLGAFF
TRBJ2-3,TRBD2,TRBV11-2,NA,TGTGCCAGCAGCCCCCGACTAGCGGGAGGGGTAGATACGCAGTATTTT,CASSPRLAGGVDTQYF
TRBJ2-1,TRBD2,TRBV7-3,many,TGTGCCAGCAGCTTAGGGGGCGGGAGGGCCCTCTCCTACAATGAGCAGTTCTTC,CASSLGGGRALSYNEQFF